This T cell receptor beta chain derives from a study of cytomegalovirus exposure and HLA in healthy donors. Overall study results and limits: Previously analyzed data showed that most TCR beta V segments were productive at a frequency of about 87% or about 30%.

Use of 60 Vbeta and 13 Jbeta primers characterized the PCR. The assay was immunoSEQ multiplex PCR, and TCRdb's table has in-frame clones only and misses some. The sample includes around 180,000 clones, around 80% seen only once; the top ten take approximately 1.3%. A note on this clone: Its target is not known.

The TCR was taken from a boy between 2 and 10 years old in good health and CMV-seronegative. The specimen sequenced was PBMCs.

Here the CDR3 DNA reads TGTGCCAGCAGTTTAGGGGGCTTCGATACGCAGTATTTT. Translation gives CASSLGGFDTQYF. V gene TRBV27 combines with J gene TRBJ2-3; D is perhaps TRBD1 (6 bases). The CDR3 runs to 13 residues. Trimming left V 2 bases short and J 6 bases short, with 9 bases between. Looked up from germline, CDR1 is MNHEY and CDR2 is SMNVEV (reference sequence).